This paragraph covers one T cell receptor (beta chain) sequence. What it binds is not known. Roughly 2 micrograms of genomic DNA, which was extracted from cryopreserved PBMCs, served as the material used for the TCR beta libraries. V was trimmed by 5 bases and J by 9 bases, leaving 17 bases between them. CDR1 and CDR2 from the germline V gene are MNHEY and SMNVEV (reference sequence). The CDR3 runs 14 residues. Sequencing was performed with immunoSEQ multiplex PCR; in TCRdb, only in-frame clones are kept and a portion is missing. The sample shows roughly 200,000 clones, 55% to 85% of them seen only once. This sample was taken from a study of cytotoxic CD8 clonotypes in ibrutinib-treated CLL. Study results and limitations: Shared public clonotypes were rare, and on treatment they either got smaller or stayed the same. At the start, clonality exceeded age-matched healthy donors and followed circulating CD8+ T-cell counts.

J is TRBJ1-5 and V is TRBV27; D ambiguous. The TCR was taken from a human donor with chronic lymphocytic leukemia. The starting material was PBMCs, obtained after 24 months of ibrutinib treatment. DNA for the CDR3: TGTGCCAGCAGTACCTCAGGCCCCGGTGGGCCCCAGCATTTT. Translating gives CASSTSGPGGPQHF.